These 18 T cell receptor beta chains came from one sample sequenced in a study of blood T cells in healthy people across ages. Alongside a J-beta primer mix, a sample-barcoded 5' primer served in a second PCR lasting about 6 to 12 cycles. MiXCR, applied by TCRdb to the 5' RACE reads, yields one record per CDR3 protein. This table has 1,800,000 or so distinct CDR3 sequences, roughly two fifths appearing once. Specimen: blood. The source is a human donor in good health.

This clonotype was found a few times. The chain recombines TRBV4-1 with TRBJ2-3; D possibly matches TRBD1 or TRBD2 (6 bases each). V was clipped by 1 base and J by 0 bases, with 17 bases between them. Germline CDR1 MGHRA, CDR2 YSYEKL. This CDR3 has 18 amino acids. The CDR3 reads CASSQGRLGGTSTDTQYF. The CDR3 nucleotides read TGCGCCAGCAGCCAAGGTCGATTAGGGGGGACCAGCACAGATACGCAGTATTTT.

This clonotype occurred a few times. CDR3 DNA sequence: TGTGCCAGCAGTTTGGGACCTCAGAGCTCCTACGAGCAGTACTTC. This sequence encodes CASSLGPQSSYEQYF. The rearrangement links TRBV7-3 to TRBJ2-7; D could derive from TRBD1 or TRBD2 (5 bases each). Germline CDR1 SGHTA, CDR2 FQGTGA. This CDR3 has 15 residues. The germline V and J ends were trimmed by 6 bases and 0 bases, with 15 bases remaining between them.

The genes are TRBV6-1 and TRBJ2-5; D unclear. This CDR3 spans 12 amino acids. From germline, CDR1 is MNHNS and CDR2 SASEGT. Trimming shortened V by 7 bases and J by 5 bases, and 11 bases separated the two germline ends. CDR3 nucleotide sequence: TGTGCCAGCACAACGTCGAGGGAGACCCAGTACTTC. Residues: CASTTSRETQYF.

The chain employs TRBV3-1 and TRBJ2-3; 12 bases fit TRBD2. Germline V gives CDR1 LGHDT, CDR2 YNNKEL (reference sequence). The CDR3 sequence is 16 residues long. V lost 4 bases to trimming and J lost 4 bases; unmatched junction nucleotides: 6. CDR3 protein: CASSPDLAGGSDTQYF. Written as DNA, the CDR3 is TGTGCCAGCAGCCCGGACCTAGCGGGGGGGTCAGATACGCAGTATTTT.

This clonotype was found once. With a much larger clone just one base away, this may be a read error. This chain joins TRBV7-2 and TRBJ2-1, with 8 bases lining up with TRBD2. The CDR3 runs 16 residues. Germline V CDR1 and CDR2: SGHTA, FQGNSA. As DNA, the CDR3 is TGTGCCAGCAGCTTAGCTGCGGGGGGATCCTGCAATGAGCAGTTCTTC. It codes for CASSLAAGGSCNEQFF. Drawing the rest from reference TRBV7-2 and TRBJ2-1, the complete variable domain is GAGVSQSPSNKVTEKGKDVELRCDPISGHTALYWYRQSLGQGLEFLIYFQGNSAPDKSGLPSDRFSAERTGGSVSTLTIQRTQQEDSAVYLCASSLAAGGSCNEQFFGPGTRLTVL.

This clonotype was counted many times. The chain couples TRBV7-2 to TRBJ2-1; TRBD2 matches 7 bases. Germline CDR1 is SGHTA and CDR2 is FQGNSA. The CDR3 consists of 13 residues. V shed 4 bases, J shed 4 bases, and the junction held 1 base outside the gene matches. The CDR3 loop is CASSWGGYNEQFF. The CDR3 region has the DNA TGTGCCAGCAGCTGGGGGGGTTACAATGAGCAGTTCTTC.

To note about this clonotype: A read error may produce the germline difference seen at one junction end. The rearrangement links TRBV7-2 to TRBJ2-3; tentative D call: TRBD2 (7 bases). The CDR3 extends over 15 amino acids. In germline, CDR1 is SGHTA, CDR2 FQGNSA. The CDR3 loop is CASSLRGGAEDTRYF. DNA for the CDR3: TGTGCCAGCAGCTTACGAGGGGGGGCAGAAGATACGCGGTATTTT. The full variable domain, completed using reference TRBV7-2 and TRBJ2-3, is GAGVSQSPSNKVTEKGKDVELRCDPISGHTALYWYRQSLGQGLEFLIYFQGNSAPDKSGLPSDRFSAERTGGSVSTLTIQRTQQEDSAVYLCASSLRGGAEDTRYFGPGTRLTVL.

The chain is built from TRBV7-2 and TRBJ2-4, with TRBD2 as a possible D gene (5 bases). Germline V lookup: CDR1 SGHTA, CDR2 FQGNSA. Trimming removed 2 bases at V and 6 bases at J, with 11 bases between. This CDR3 is 14 amino acids long. DNA of the CDR3: TGTGCCAGCAGCTTAAGTGAGGGTTTAAACATTCAGTACTTC. Its protein product is CASSLSEGLNIQYF. The complete variable domain, with remaining parts taken from reference TRBV7-2 and TRBJ2-4, reads GAGVSQSPSNKVTEKGKDVELRCDPISGHTALYWYRQSLGQGLEFLIYFQGNSAPDKSGLPSDRFSAERTGGSVSTLTIQRTQQEDSAVYLCASSLSEGLNIQYFGAGTRLSVL.

The rearrangement uses TRBV28 and TRBJ2-6; maybe TRBD1 (5 bases). The CDR3 consists of 16 residues. CDR1 is MDHEN, CDR2 SYDVKM, per germline. Trimming removed 1 base at V and 4 bases at J, with 11 bases between. Written as DNA, the CDR3 is TGTGCCAGCAGTTTATTGCAGGGATTAGGGGCCAACGTCCTGACTTTC. It encodes CASSLLQGLGANVLTF. The full variable domain, with the rest looked up from reference TRBV28 and TRBJ2-6, is DVKVTQSSRYLVKRTGEKVFLECVQDMDHENMFWYRQDPGLGLRLIYFSYDVKMKEKGDIPEGYSVSREKKERFSLILESASTNQTSMYLCASSLLQGLGANVLTFGAGSRLTVL.

The chain combines TRBV3-1 with TRBJ2-3; weak D call: TRBD1 (6 bases). In germline, CDR1 is LGHDT, CDR2 YNNKEL (reference sequence). The CDR3 extends over 15 amino acids. Deletions cut 4 bases from V and 2 bases from J, with 13 bases between. CDR3: CASSPWKGDTDTQYF. The DNA of the CDR3 is TGTGCCAGCAGCCCCTGGAAGGGGGACACAGATACGCAGTATTTT.

This clonotype was counted many times. This chain uses TRBV11-2 with TRBJ2-7, with D perhaps matching TRBD2 (5 bases). Germline values: CDR1 SGHAT, CDR2 FQNNGV. The CDR3 is 15 residues long. The germline V and J ends were trimmed by 2 bases and 3 bases, with 14 bases remaining between them. CDR3: CASSLPGSRIYEQYF. As DNA, the CDR3 is TGTGCCAGCAGCTTACCGGGATCGAGGATCTACGAGCAGTACTTC.

This clonotype was picked up a small number of times. V usage is TRBV29-1 and J usage is TRBJ2-7; TRBD1 is a possible D gene (6 bases). Trimming removed 6 bases at V and 1 base at J, with 13 bases between. This CDR3 has 13 residues. Per germline, CDR1 SQVTM and CDR2 ANQGSEA. The CDR3 sequence is CSVGTPRSYEQYF. The CDR3, as DNA: TGCAGCGTGGGGACACCGAGGTCCTACGAGCAGTACTTC.

The chain combines TRBV30 with TRBJ1-2; unclear D gene. Trimming shortened V by 0 bases and J by 8 bases, and 7 bases separated the two germline ends. CDR3 length: 11 residues. CDR1 is GTSNPN, CDR2 SVGIG, per germline (reference sequence). The DNA of the CDR3 is TGTGCCTGGAGTGTACAACGGGGCTACACCTTC. This codes for CAWSVQRGYTF. The entire variable domain, with the rest obtained from reference TRBV30 and TRBJ1-2, is as follows: SQTIHQWPATLVQPVGSPLSLECTVEGTSNPNLYWYRQAAGRGLQLLFYSVGIGQISSEVPQNLSASRPQDRQFILSSKKLLLSDSGFYLCAWSVQRGYTFGSGTRLTVV.

About this clonotype: A much larger clone differs from this one at a single base, so this may be a read error. This chain joins TRBV15 and TRBJ2-1; D possibly corresponds to TRBD2 (7 bases). The CDR3 covers 16 residues. CDR1 is LNHNV and CDR2 is YYDKDF in the germline V gene (reference sequence). The V and J ends lost 0 bases and 13 bases respectively, with 22 bases between them. CDR3 DNA sequence: TGTGCCACCAGCAGAGATCGAGGGGGAGGGGGAGAGACCCAGTTCTTC. Amino acids: CATSRDRGGGGETQFF. The variable domain in full, with the rest retrieved from reference TRBV15 and TRBJ2-1, is DAMVIQNPRYQVTQFGKPVTLSCSQTLNHNVMYWYQQKSSQAPKLLFHYYDKDFNNEADTPDNFQSRRPNTSFCFLDIRSPGLGDTAMYLCATSRDRGGGGETQFFGPGTRLTVL.

This clonotype occurred a few times. The gene calls are TRBV6-5 and TRBJ2-2, with no clear D. The CDR3 has 15 residues. The V gene lost 2 bases and the J gene lost 3 bases, with 10 bases spanning the gap. CDR1 and CDR2 from the germline V gene are MNHEY and SVGAGI. The CDR3: CASSYAILDTGELFF. The CDR3 region has the DNA TGTGCCAGCAGTTACGCCATTTTGGACACCGGGGAGCTGTTTTTT.

This clonotype has a handful of counts. The rearrangement uses TRBV12-3 or TRBV12-4 and TRBJ1-2; D perhaps matches TRBD1 (5 bases). CDR3 length: 15 residues. V was cut by 3 bases and J by 5 bases, with 16 bases left in between. CDR3 in amino acids: CASSFRGSDWYGYTF. CDR3 DNA sequence: TGTGCCAGCAGTTTCCGGGGCTCCGATTGGTATGGCTACACCTTC.

This clonotype showed up just a few times. CDR3 amino acids: CASSVTPPGQLYISSYNEQFF. The CDR3 nucleotides are TGTGCCAGCAGCGTAACGCCGCCGGGACAACTGTACATAAGCTCCTACAATGAGCAGTTCTTC. This sequence joins TRBV7-8 and TRBJ2-1; tentative D call: TRBD1 (6 bases). The CDR3 loop spans 21 amino acids. Germline V gene lookup returns CDR1 SGHVS and CDR2 FQNEAQ. V gave up 5 bases and J gave up 0 bases, with 29 bases separating them.

In this sample, this clonotype turned up a few times. V is TRBV6-2 or TRBV6-3 and J is TRBJ2-5, with D perhaps matching TRBD1 (6 bases). CDR3 size: 15 residues. CDR1 MNHEY and CDR2 SVGEGT come from the germline V gene. Trimming took 7 bases from V and 5 from J, leaving 20 bases between them. CDR3 in amino acids: CASTRDNNAGETQYF. CDR3 nucleotides: TGTGCCAGCACACGGGACAACAACGCCGGCGAGACCCAGTACTTC.